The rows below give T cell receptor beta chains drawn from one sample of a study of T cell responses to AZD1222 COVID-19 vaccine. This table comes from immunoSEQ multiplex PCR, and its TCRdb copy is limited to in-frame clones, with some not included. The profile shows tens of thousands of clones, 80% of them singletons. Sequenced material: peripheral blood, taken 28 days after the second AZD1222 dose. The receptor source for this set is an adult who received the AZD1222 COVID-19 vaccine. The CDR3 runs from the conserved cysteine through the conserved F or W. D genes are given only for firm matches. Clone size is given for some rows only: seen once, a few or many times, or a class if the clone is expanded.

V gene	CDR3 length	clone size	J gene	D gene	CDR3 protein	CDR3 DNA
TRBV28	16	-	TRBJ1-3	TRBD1	CASSKTGQGGGNTIYF	TGTGCCAGCAGTAAGACCGGACAGGGAGGTGGAAACACCATATATTTT
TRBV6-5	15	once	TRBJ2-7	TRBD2	CASSNPGLAPNEQYF	TGTGCCAGCAGTAACCCGGGACTAGCGCCCAACGAGCAGTACTTC
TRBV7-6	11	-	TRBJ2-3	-	CASPARYTQYF	TGTGCCAGCCCGGCTAGATATACGCAGTATTTT
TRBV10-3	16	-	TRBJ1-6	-	CAISESGTTGNSPLHF	TGTGCCATCAGTGAGTCTGGAACAACGGGGAATTCACCCCTCCACTTT
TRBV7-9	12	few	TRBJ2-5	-	CASSPDQETQYF	TGTGCCAGCAGCCCAGATCAAGAGACCCAGTACTTC
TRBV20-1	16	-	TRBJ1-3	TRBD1	CSASGQGVFSGNTIYF	TGCAGTGCTAGTGGGCAGGGGGTTTTCTCTGGAAACACCATATATTTT
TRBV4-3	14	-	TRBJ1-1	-	CASSVRGATTEAFF	TGCGCCAGCAGTGTAAGGGGGGCTACTACTGAAGCTTTCTTT
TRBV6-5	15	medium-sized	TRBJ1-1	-	CASLGGFAPNTEAFF	TGTGCCAGCCTTGGGGGGTTTGCACCAAACACTGAAGCTTTCTTT
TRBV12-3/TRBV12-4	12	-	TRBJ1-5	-	CASSFIDQPQHF	TGTGCCAGCAGTTTTATCGATCAGCCCCAGCATTTT
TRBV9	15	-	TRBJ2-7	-	CASSARQASSYEQYF	TGTGCCAGCAGCGCAAGACAGGCTTCCTCCTACGAGCAGTACTTC
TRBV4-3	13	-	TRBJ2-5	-	CASSQAPEETQYF	TGCGCCAGCAGCCAAGCACCAGAGGAGACCCAGTACTTC
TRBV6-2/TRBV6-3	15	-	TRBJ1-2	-	CASSYSYRVGYGYTF	TGTGCCAGCAGTTACTCTTACAGGGTCGGCTATGGCTACACCTTC
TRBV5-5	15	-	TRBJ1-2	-	CASSLGGGADYGYTF	TGTGCCAGCAGCTTGGGGGGCGGGGCAGACTATGGCTACACCTTC
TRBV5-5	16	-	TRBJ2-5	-	CASSLYGGASGETQYF	TGTGCCAGCAGCTTGTACGGGGGCGCCTCCGGGGAGACCCAGTACTTC
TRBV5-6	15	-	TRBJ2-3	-	CASSERGLSTDTQYF	TGTGCCAGCAGCGAACGAGGCCTCAGCACAGATACGCAGTATTTT
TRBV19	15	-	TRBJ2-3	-	CASSMAGWDTDTQYF	TGTGCCAGTAGTATGGCCGGGTGGGACACAGATACGCAGTATTTT
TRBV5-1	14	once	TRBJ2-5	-	CASSLAREKETQYF	TGCGCCAGCAGCTTGGCTCGGGAAAAAGAGACCCAGTACTTC
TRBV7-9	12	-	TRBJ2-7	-	CASSLVTYEQYF	TGTGCCAGCAGCTTAGTGACCTACGAGCAGTACTTC
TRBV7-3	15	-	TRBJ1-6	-	CASSLIGAPASPLHF	TGTGCCAGCAGCTTAATAGGTGCTCCCGCCTCACCCCTCCACTTT
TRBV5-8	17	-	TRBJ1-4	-	CASSYAVSLATNEKLFF	TGTGCCAGCAGCTATGCAGTGAGCCTTGCAACTAATGAAAAACTGTTTTTT
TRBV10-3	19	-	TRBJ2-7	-	CAISESWVSGGFPSYEQYF	TGTGCCATCAGTGAGTCGTGGGTGTCTGGGGGTTTCCCTTCCTACGAGCAGTACTTC
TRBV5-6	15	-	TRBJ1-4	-	CASSLLATKDEKLFF	TGTGCCAGCAGCCTTTTAGCCACAAAGGATGAAAAACTGTTTTTT
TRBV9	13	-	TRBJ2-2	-	CASSVSPPGELFF	TGTGCCAGCAGCGTATCCCCCCCCGGGGAGCTGTTTTTT
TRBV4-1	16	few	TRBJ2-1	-	CASSQELGGPYNEQFF	TGCGCCAGCAGCCAAGAACTGGGGGGACCCTACAATGAGCAGTTCTTC
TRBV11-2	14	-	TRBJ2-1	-	CASSPRGAYNEQFF	TGTGCCAGCAGCCCGCGCGGGGCCTACAATGAGCAGTTCTTC
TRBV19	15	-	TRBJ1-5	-	CASSYFFDSNQPQHF	TGTGCCAGTAGTTATTTCTTCGATAGCAATCAGCCCCAGCATTTT
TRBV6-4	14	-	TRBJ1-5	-	CASSPEGGNQPQHF	TGTGCCAGCAGCCCCGAGGGTGGCAATCAGCCCCAGCATTTT
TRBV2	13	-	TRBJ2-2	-	CASRKTEGGELFF	TGTGCCAGCAGAAAAACAGAGGGGGGGGAGCTGTTTTTT
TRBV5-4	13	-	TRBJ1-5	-	CASSRDSNQPQHF	TGTGCCAGCAGCCGGGACAGCAATCAGCCCCAGCATTTT
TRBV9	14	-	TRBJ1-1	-	CASSAAGFGTEAFF	TGTGCCAGCAGCGCAGCGGGTTTCGGCACTGAAGCTTTCTTT
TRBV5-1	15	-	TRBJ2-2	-	CASSPGTSDTGELFF	TGCGCCAGCAGCCCGGGGACCTCTGACACCGGGGAGCTGTTTTTT
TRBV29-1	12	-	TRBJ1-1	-	CSVSSAGSGAFF	TGCAGCGTTAGCTCGGCAGGGTCGGGAGCTTTCTTT
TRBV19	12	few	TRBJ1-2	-	CASTKDYYGYTF	TGTGCCAGTACGAAAGATTACTATGGCTACACCTTC
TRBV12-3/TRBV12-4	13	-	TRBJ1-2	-	CASSPAPNYGYTF	TGTGCCAGCAGTCCAGCCCCTAACTATGGCTACACCTTC
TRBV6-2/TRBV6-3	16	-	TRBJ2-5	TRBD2	CASSGLTSGGGETQYF	TGTGCCAGCAGTGGCCTGACTAGCGGGGGGGGAGAGACCCAGTACTTC
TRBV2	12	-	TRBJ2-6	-	CASNAGANVLTF	TGTGCCAGCAACGCTGGGGCCAACGTCCTGACTTTC
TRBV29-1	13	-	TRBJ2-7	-	CSVRGMGGAEQYF	TGCAGCGTGAGGGGCATGGGGGGGGCCGAGCAGTACTTC
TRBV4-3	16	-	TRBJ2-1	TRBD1	CASSQDWDSRYNEQFF	TGCGCCAGCAGCCAAGATTGGGACAGCCGTTACAATGAGCAGTTCTTC
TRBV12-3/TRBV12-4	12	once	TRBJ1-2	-	CASSLIWEGYTF	TGTGCCAGCAGTTTAATCTGGGAAGGCTACACCTTC
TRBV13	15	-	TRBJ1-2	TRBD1	CASSLGRGRDYGYTF	TGTGCCAGCAGCTTAGGCAGGGGGCGCGACTATGGCTACACCTTC
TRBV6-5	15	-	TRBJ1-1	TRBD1	CASSPQGALNTEAFF	TGTGCCAGCAGTCCACAGGGGGCCCTGAACACTGAAGCTTTCTTT
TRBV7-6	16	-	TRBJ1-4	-	CASSPGSRIRDEKLFF	TGTGCCAGCAGCCCCGGTTCCAGAATTAGAGATGAAAAACTGTTTTTT
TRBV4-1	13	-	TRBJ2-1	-	CASSQVIGDEQFF	TGCGCCAGCAGCCAAGTGATAGGGGATGAGCAGTTCTTC
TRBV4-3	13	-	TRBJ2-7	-	CASSQAQTYEQYF	TGCGCCAGCAGCCAAGCACAGACCTACGAGCAGTACTTC